This T cell receptor (beta chain) derives from a study of T cells in Graves' hyperthyroidism and ophthalmopathy. Amplified TCR beta CDR3 regions derived from RNA transcripts. During a first-round RT-PCR of the TCR CDR3, the HTBI primer set was used. TCRdb recomputed calls from the multiplex PCR reads with MiXCR, one row per CDR3 protein. The sample holds about half a million distinct CDR3 sequences, about 20% seen once. The CDR3 consists of 14 residues. V trimming: 5 bases; J trimming: 3 bases; junction bases outside the gene matches: 7. Germline loops: CDR1 SGHTA, CDR2 FQGNSA. Uncontrolled infection, other autoimmune disease, pregnancy or lactation barred patients from enrollment.

The sample consisted of blood. The origin of this receptor is a man aged 35 to 55 with Graves' ophthalmopathy. This sequence joins TRBV7-2 and TRBJ2-7, with 7 bases fitting TRBD2. CDR3 sequence: CASSPTWGGYEQYF. CDR3 DNA sequence: TGTGCCAGCAGCCCAACATGGGGGGGCTACGAGCAGTACTTC. Full variable domain (remainder filled in from reference TRBV7-2 and TRBJ2-7): GAGVSQSPSNKVTEKGKDVELRCDPISGHTALYWYRQSLGQGLEFLIYFQGNSAPDKSGLPSDRFSAERTGGSVSTLTIQRTQQEDSAVYLCASSPTWGGYEQYFGPGTRLTVT.